The clone carrying this T cell receptor (beta chain) was detected only a few times. Its antigen is currently unknown. These data originate in a study of identical twins. Study-wide results and limits: Reduced insertions were recorded for abundant cord blood beta clonotypes, with no such pattern in memory repertoires. Out-of-frame alpha sequences shared by twins were enriched for low generation probability. Models underestimated TCR alpha sharing (out-of-frame) in monozygotic twins.

Template switching created a universal primer site, and the cDNA included unique molecular identifiers. MiXCR, run by TCRdb on the 5' RACE reads, gives a single entry per CDR3 protein. The sample contains some 500,000 distinct CDR3 sequences, approximately 15% of which appear only once. Per germline, CDR1 SQVTM and CDR2 ANQGSEA. The junction had 11 bases not matched to a gene; V was cut back by 1 base and J by 16 bases. This CDR3 spans 15 amino acids. Another study also made use of these data, one on yellow fever vaccine responses in identical twins.

The sequence was obtained from a woman younger than 35 in good health. Sequencing was carried out using CD4+ T cells sorted from blood. The rearrangement uses TRBV29-1 and TRBJ2-1; 15 bases fit TRBD2. CDR3 DNA: TGCAGCGTTGAAGCCCTGGGACTAGCGGGGGGCCGAGTTTTCTTC. Protein sequence: CSVEALGLAGGRVFF.